These 29 T cell receptor beta chains share one sample of origin, sequenced in a study of regulatory T cells in long-lasting Graves disease. Building of the TCR beta libraries involved iRepertoire HTBI primers and Arm-PCR of CDR3 regions. MiXCR, applied by TCRdb to the multiplex PCR reads, yields one record per CDR3 protein. Among roughly 350,000 distinct CDR3 sequences listed, roughly 16% were seen once. This sample's time point: newly diagnosed GD, antithyroid drugs for less than 3 months. The TCR library was prepared using RNA isolated from PBMCs. These sequences were also reported in another study, on T cells in Graves' hyperthyroidism and ophthalmopathy.

This material consisted of peripheral blood mononuclear cells (PBMCs), taken at new diagnosis, from a patient treated with antithyroid drugs. The receptors were gathered from a woman in her late teens or twenties with Graves disease.

The chain uses TRBV14 and TRBJ2-2, with D tentatively TRBD1 (6 bases). Trimming removed 2 bases at V and 6 bases at J, with 19 bases between. CDR1 and CDR2 (germline): SGHDN, FVKESK. There are 17 residues in the CDR3. The CDR3 bases are TGTGCCAGCAGCCAACCACCCCGGCAGGGGATGCCCGGGGAGCTGTTTTTT. Its translation: CASSQPPRQGMPGELFF.

This clonotype was detected ten times or more. The CDR3 DNA sequence: TGTGCCAGCAGCTTAGATCCTATTGGTGTTCAAGGGAACAATGAGCAGTTCTTC. It codes for CASSLDPIGVQGNNEQFF. This sequence joins TRBV11-3 and TRBJ2-1; D gene unclear. CDR3 length: 18 amino acids. Per the germline V gene, CDR1 is SGHNT and CDR2 is YENEEA. Deletions cut 0 bases from V and 5 bases from J, with 20 bases between.

This clonotype was observed many times. The chain uses TRBV6-5 and TRBJ2-7, with TRBD1 identical over 7 bases. The germline gives CDR1 MNHEY, CDR2 SVGAGI. This CDR3 comprises 16 residues. J lost 3 bases, V lost 0 bases, and 8 bases had no gene match. The CDR3, as DNA: TGTGCCAGCAGTTACTCGAATAGGGGGCAGAACTACGAGCAGTACTTC. It codes for CASSYSNRGQNYEQYF.

This clonotype appeared many times. The chain is built from TRBV7-9 and TRBJ2-1; tentative D call: TRBD2 (6 bases). The CDR3 has 15 residues. V lost 6 bases, J lost 8 bases, and 20 bases lay in between. Germline lookup yields CDR1 SEHNR and CDR2 FQNEAQ (reference sequence). The CDR3 here is CASSSSVLKVYEQFF. DNA of the CDR3: TGTGCCAGCAGTTCTAGCGTTCTGAAGGTGTATGAGCAGTTCTTC. The full variable domain, with the rest looked up from reference TRBV7-9 and TRBJ2-1, is DTGVSQNPRHKITKRGQNVTFRCDPISEHNRLYWYRQTLGQGPEFLTYFQNEAQLEKSRLLSDRFSAERPKGSFSTLEIQRTEQGDSAMYLCASSSSVLKVYEQFFGPGTRLTVL.

This clonotype came up a few times. The CDR3 is CASSFQGVPNEKLFF. The DNA of the CDR3 is TGTGCCAGCAGTTTTCAAGGGGTCCCTAATGAAAAACTGTTTTTT. The rearrangement joins TRBV27 to TRBJ1-4; a weak D match, TRBD1 (5 bases). CDR3 size: 15 residues. Germline CDR1 is MNHEY and CDR2 is SMNVEV (reference sequence). V lost 3 bases to trimming and J lost 3 bases, with 11 bases between them.

This chain links TRBV24-1 with TRBJ1-5; D call uncertain. The germline gives CDR1 KGHDR, CDR2 SFDVKD. This CDR3 is 14 amino acids long. V lost 5 bases and J 0 bases, leaving 7 bases between the germline ends. This CDR3 reads CATSAQFSNQPQHF. CDR3 DNA sequence: TGTGCCACCAGTGCCCAGTTTAGCAATCAGCCCCAGCATTTT.

This clonotype was recorded many times. V gene TRBV18 combines with J gene TRBJ2-3; tentatively, D is TRBD2 (5 bases). Trimming pared 3 bases from V and 3 bases from J, leaving 13 bases between. The CDR3 has 15 amino acids. Germline CDR1 is KGHSH and CDR2 is LQKENI. CDR3 sequence reads: CASSPIPRGTDTQYF. The CDR3 DNA follows: TGTGCCAGCTCACCTATCCCCCGGGGTACAGATACGCAGTATTTT.

This clonotype was seen a handful of times. The gene calls are TRBV5-4 and TRBJ2-7; D not resolved. There are 14 residues in the CDR3. V lost 4 bases, J lost 3 bases, and 14 bases lay in between. Germline V gene data show CDR1 as SGHNT and CDR2 as YYREEE (reference sequence). CDR3 nucleotide sequence: TGTGCCAGCAGCCCCAGTAGGATCGACTACGAGCAGTACTTC. Translation: CASSPSRIDYEQYF. Filled out from reference TRBV5-4 and TRBJ2-7, the complete variable domain reads ETGVTQSPTHLIKTRGQQVTLRCSSQSGHNTVSWYQQALGQGPQFIFQYYREEENGRGNFPPRFSGLQFPNYSSELNVNALELDDSALYLCASSPSRIDYEQYFGPGTRLTVT.

About this clonotype itself: Germline and junction disagree at one end, which may indicate a read error. V gene TRBV7-9 combines with J gene TRBJ2-7, with TRBD1 identical over 10 bases. CDR1 and CDR2 from the germline V gene are SEHNR and FQNEAQ (reference sequence). The length of the CDR3 is 14 residues. This CDR3 is CVSSVPGTGDEQYF. CDR3 nucleotides: TGTGTCAGCAGCGTCCCCGGGACAGGGGACGAGCAGTACTTC.

Many counts were recorded for this clonotype. The V and J genes are TRBV5-1 and TRBJ1-1; D is unclear. V dropped 3 bases and J dropped 1 base, with 10 bases sitting between them. The CDR3 loop spans 14 amino acids. The germline V gene has CDR1 SGHRS and CDR2 YFSETQ. Here the CDR3 DNA reads TGCGCCAGCAGCTCCACGGGGTCGAACACTGAAGCTTTCTTT. Residues: CASSSTGSNTEAFF. Full variable domain (remainder filled in from reference TRBV5-1 and TRBJ1-1): KAGVTQTPRYLIKTRGQQVTLSCSPISGHRSVSWYQQTPGQGLQFLFEYFSETQRNKGNFPGRFSGRQFSNSRSEMNVSTLELGDSALYLCASSSTGSNTEAFFGQGTRLTVV.

This clonotype was detected ten times or more. The chain has TRBV7-3 and TRBJ2-1; D might be TRBD2 (6 bases). Germline V gene sequence: CDR1 SGHTA, CDR2 FQGTGA. V was cut by 4 bases and J by 10 bases, with 17 bases left in between. The CDR3 is 14 residues long. The chain's CDR3 is CASSSRPGGNEQFF. CDR3 in DNA: TGTGCCAGCAGCTCACGCCCCGGGGGAAACGAGCAGTTCTTC.

The V call is TRBV13, the J call TRBJ2-7, with no clear D. The CDR3 has 14 residues. Trimming removed 6 bases at V and 2 bases at J, with 14 bases between. The germline gives CDR1 PRHDT, CDR2 FYEKMQ (reference sequence). The CDR3 DNA sequence: TGTGCCAGCAGGTTGGGAAAACAACCCTACGAGCAGTACTTC. Protein sequence: CASRLGKQPYEQYF.

This clonotype was picked up many times. The chain carries TRBV10-1 and TRBJ2-3; 12 bases line up with TRBD2. Germline-derived CDR1 and CDR2 are WNHNN and SYGVQD (reference sequence). This CDR3 contains 17 residues. V lost 6 bases, J lost 7 bases, and 14 bases stayed unmatched. CDR3 sequence: CASSAATGLAGLYTQYF. The CDR3 bases are TGCGCCAGCAGCGCGGCTACCGGACTAGCGGGGCTGTATACGCAGTATTTT.

The chain has TRBV6-1 and TRBJ2-5; D may match TRBD1 or TRBD2 (6 bases each). Trimming left V 8 bases short and J 1 base short, with 14 bases between. CDR3 length: 14 residues. Germline V CDR1 and CDR2: MNHNS, SASEGT. The CDR3 loop is CASGGSGAQETQYF. The DNA for the CDR3 is TGTGCCAGCGGTGGCTCGGGGGCCCAAGAGACCCAGTACTTC.

This clonotype was counted ten times or more. The chain uses TRBV7-9 and TRBJ2-1; TRBD2 matches 14 bases. CDR3 length: 18 residues. V dropped 5 bases and J dropped 9; count of bases not matched to a gene: 15. Germline values: CDR1 SEHNR, CDR2 FQNEAQ (reference sequence). The CDR3 here is CASSPGTSGGHTWGEQFF. CDR3 bases: TGTGCCAGCAGCCCCGGGACTAGCGGGGGTCATACCTGGGGTGAGCAGTTCTTC.

The J gene is TRBJ1-5, the V gene TRBV19; weak D call: TRBD1 (5 bases). The V gene lost 4 bases and the J gene lost 1 base, with 11 bases spanning the gap. CDR1 and CDR2 (germline): LNHDA, SQIVND (reference sequence). The CDR3 sequence is 15 residues long. The CDR3 DNA reads TGTGCCAGTAGTACGGACATTATGAGCAATCAGCCCCAGCATTTT. This encodes CASSTDIMSNQPQHF.

In its sample, this clonotype was seen once. At one end the junction does not follow the germline gene, possibly because of a read error. This chain uses TRBV5-4 with TRBJ2-2; TRBD1 matches 9 bases. CDR3 length: 16 residues. The germline V gene has CDR1 SGHNT and CDR2 YYREEE (reference sequence). Here the CDR3 DNA reads TGTGCCAGCATGTCTTCCGGACAGGGGCACACCGGGGGGCTGTTTTTT. Translated, it gives CASMSSGQGHTGGLFF.

This clonotype has more than one count but fewer than ten. The chain combines TRBV12-3 or TRBV12-4 with TRBJ2-2; 8 positions agree with TRBD1. The CDR3 sequence is 14 residues long. Trimming cost V 6 bases and J 4 bases; bases outside gene matches: 4. CDR3 amino acids: CASRDTGGTGELFF. The CDR3 bases are TGTGCCAGCAGGGATACAGGGGGCACCGGGGAGCTGTTTTTT.

This clonotype was found a few times. V and J are TRBV15 and TRBJ1-2, with D unclear. V lost 1 base to trimming and J lost 4 bases, with 10 bases between them. Looked up from germline, CDR1 is LNHNV and CDR2 is YYDKDF (reference sequence). The CDR3 runs 14 residues. The CDR3 DNA is TGTGCCACCAGCAGAGGTCACAGCCTCTATGGCTACACCTTC. Protein: CATSRGHSLYGYTF. Supplemented by reference TRBV15 and TRBJ1-2, the full variable domain reads DAMVIQNPRYQVTQFGKPVTLSCSQTLNHNVMYWYQQKSSQAPKLLFHYYDKDFNNEADTPDNFQSRRPNTSFCFLDIRSPGLGDTAMYLCATSRGHSLYGYTFGSGTRLTVV.

V gene TRBV9 combines with J gene TRBJ1-2, with D uncertain. V gave up 3 bases and J gave up 3 bases, with 18 bases separating them. Per the germline V gene, CDR1 is SGDLS and CDR2 is YYNGEE. The CDR3 sequence is 16 residues long. Written as DNA, the CDR3 is TGTGCCAGCAGCGCCGCTTCGCCGGTTGATTACTATGGCTACACCTTC. The encoded protein is CASSAASPVDYYGYTF.

This clonotype was seen many times. The chain couples TRBV5-1 to TRBJ2-7; 8 bases line up with TRBD1. V was pared by 5 bases and J by 5 bases, with 6 bases of the junction left unmatched. The germline V gene encodes CDR1 SGHRS and CDR2 YFSETQ. This CDR3 is built from 13 residues. The chain's CDR3 is CASRPPGGHEQYF. CDR3 nucleotide sequence: TGCGCCAGCAGACCCCCAGGGGGCCACGAGCAGTACTTC.

The chain recombines TRBV18 with TRBJ2-7; perhaps TRBD1 as D (5 bases). The germline CDR1 and CDR2 sequences are KGHSH and LQKENI. Deletions cut 3 bases from V and 7 bases from J, with 10 bases between. The length of the CDR3 is 12 residues. The CDR3 bases are TGTGCCAGCTCACCTGGGGCTCGGGAGCAGTACTTC. This encodes CASSPGAREQYF. The full variable domain, rest sourced from reference TRBV18 and TRBJ2-7, is NAGVMQNPRHLVRRRGQEARLRCSPMKGHSHVYWYRQLPEEGLKFMVYLQKENIIDESGMPKERFSAEFPKEGPSILRIQQVVRGDSAAYFCASSPGAREQYFGPGTRLTVT.

This clonotype was seen repeatedly, ten times or more. V is TRBV5-5 and J is TRBJ2-5, with 8 nucleotides matching TRBD1. The DNA end favors TRBJ2-1, so the J call may be wrong. CDR3 size: 13 residues. CDR1 SGHKS and CDR2 YYEKEE come from the germline V gene (reference sequence). The CDR3 DNA sequence: TGTGCCAGCAGCTGGGACAGGAGTTATGAGCAGTTCTTC. This sequence encodes CASSWDRSYEQFF.

At least ten counts were recorded for this clonotype. The V and J genes are TRBV20-1 and TRBJ2-1, with 10 bases aligning to TRBD2. The germline V gene encodes CDR1 DFQATT and CDR2 SNEGSKA (reference sequence). The V and J ends lost 6 bases and 0 bases, in that order; junction bases with no gene match: 8. The CDR3 loop spans 16 amino acids. The CDR3 loop reads CSALKRGGTSYNEQFF. DNA of the CDR3: TGCAGTGCGCTGAAGCGGGGGGGGACCTCCTACAATGAGCAGTTCTTC.

This clonotype was seen only a few times. The chain carries TRBV13 and TRBJ2-5, with 9 positions matching TRBD1. Germline CDR1 PRHDT, CDR2 FYEKMQ (reference sequence). CDR3 length: 15 amino acids. V lost 3 bases and J lost 2; bases outside the gene matches: 4. The CDR3 sequence is CASSFGTGRQETQYF. The CDR3 bases are TGTGCCAGCAGCTTCGGGACAGGGAGACAAGAGACCCAGTACTTC.

This clonotype was recorded at least ten times. V usage is TRBV5-1 and J usage is TRBJ2-7; the match to TRBD2 covers 8 bases. CDR1 and CDR2 from the germline V gene are SGHRS and YFSETQ. The trim removed 4 bases at V and 2 bases at J, leaving 5 bases unmatched. This CDR3 has 14 amino acids. The CDR3 region has the DNA TGCGCCAGCAGCGGAAGCGGGAGTACCTACGAGCAGTACTTC. Amino acid sequence: CASSGSGSTYEQYF. Full variable domain (remainder filled in from reference TRBV5-1 and TRBJ2-7): KAGVTQTPRYLIKTRGQQVTLSCSPISGHRSVSWYQQTPGQGLQFLFEYFSETQRNKGNFPGRFSGRQFSNSRSEMNVSTLELGDSALYLCASSGSGSTYEQYFGPGTRLTVT.

This clonotype was seen at least ten times. The J gene is TRBJ2-2, the V gene TRBV15, with TRBD2 matching over 10 bases. Losses at the gene ends were 6 bases for V and 6 bases for J; bases not matched to a gene: 10. The CDR3 length is 16 residues. Germline CDR1 and CDR2: LNHNV and YYDKDF (reference sequence). CDR3 DNA: TGTGCCACCAGTGGAGCGGGGGGGCTTGTCGCCGGGGAGCTGTTTTTT. It codes for CATSGAGGLVAGELFF. Together with reference TRBV15 and TRBJ2-2, the CDR3 gives the full variable domain: DAMVIQNPRYQVTQFGKPVTLSCSQTLNHNVMYWYQQKSSQAPKLLFHYYDKDFNNEADTPDNFQSRRPNTSFCFLDIRSPGLGDTAMYLCATSGAGGLVAGELFFGEGSRLTVL.

This clonotype was seen many times. The chain couples TRBV2 to TRBJ2-5, with 7 bases aligning to TRBD2. Losses at the gene ends were 8 bases for V and 4 bases for J; bases not matched to a gene: 13. The CDR3 runs to 15 residues. Germline lookup yields CDR1 SNHLY and CDR2 FYNNEI. CDR3 in amino acids: CASRFGRSGGETQYF. Here the CDR3 DNA reads TGTGCCAGCCGGTTCGGACGGTCGGGGGGAGAGACCCAGTACTTC.

This clonotype has at least ten counts. The J gene is TRBJ2-1, the V gene TRBV6-1; perhaps TRBD2 as D (6 bases). The CDR3 has 15 amino acids. V was pared by 3 bases and J by 4 bases, with 13 bases between. The germline V gene encodes CDR1 MNHNS and CDR2 SASEGT. CDR3 region: CASSDLSGLYNEQFF. DNA of the CDR3: TGTGCCAGCAGTGATTTGAGCGGGCTTTACAATGAGCAGTTCTTC.